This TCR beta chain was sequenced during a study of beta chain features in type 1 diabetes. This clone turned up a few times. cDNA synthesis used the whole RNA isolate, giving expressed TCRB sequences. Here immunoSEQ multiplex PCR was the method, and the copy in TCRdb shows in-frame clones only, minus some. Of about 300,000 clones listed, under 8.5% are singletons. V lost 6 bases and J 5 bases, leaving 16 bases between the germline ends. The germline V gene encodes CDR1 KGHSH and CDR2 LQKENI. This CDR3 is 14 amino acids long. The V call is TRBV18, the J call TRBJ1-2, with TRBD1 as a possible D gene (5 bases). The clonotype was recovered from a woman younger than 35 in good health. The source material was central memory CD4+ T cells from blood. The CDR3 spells CASSPAGVVYGYTF. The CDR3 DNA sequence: TGTGCCAGCTCCCCGGCGGGGGTAGTATATGGCTACACCTTC.